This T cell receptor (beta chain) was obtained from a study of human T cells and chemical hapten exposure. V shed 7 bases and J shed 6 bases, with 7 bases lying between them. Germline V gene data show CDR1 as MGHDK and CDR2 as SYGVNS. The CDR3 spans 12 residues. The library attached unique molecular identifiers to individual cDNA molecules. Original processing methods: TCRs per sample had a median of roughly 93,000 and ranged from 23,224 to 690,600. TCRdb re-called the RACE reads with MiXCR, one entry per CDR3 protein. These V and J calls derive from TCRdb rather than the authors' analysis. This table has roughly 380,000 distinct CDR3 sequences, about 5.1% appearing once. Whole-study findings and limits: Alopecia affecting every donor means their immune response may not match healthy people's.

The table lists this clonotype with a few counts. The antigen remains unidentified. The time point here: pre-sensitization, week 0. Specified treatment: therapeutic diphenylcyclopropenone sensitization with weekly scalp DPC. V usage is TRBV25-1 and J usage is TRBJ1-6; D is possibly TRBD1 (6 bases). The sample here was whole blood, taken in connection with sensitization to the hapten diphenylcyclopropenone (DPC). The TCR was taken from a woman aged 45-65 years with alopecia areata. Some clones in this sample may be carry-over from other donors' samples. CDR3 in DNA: TGTGCCAGCAACAGGGCTAATTCACCCCTCCACTTT. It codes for CASNRANSPLHF. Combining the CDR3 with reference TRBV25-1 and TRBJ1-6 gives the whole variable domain EADIYQTPRYLVIGTGKKITLECSQTMGHDKMYWYQQDPGMELHLIHYSYGVNSTEKGDLSSESTVSRIRTEHFPLTLESARPSHTSQYLCASNRANSPLHFGNGTRLTVT.